These 14 T cell receptor beta chains share one sample of origin, sequenced in a study of blood T cell repertoires in COVID-19. Using immunoSEQ multiplex PCR, the repertoire was profiled, and TCRdb retains in-frame clones only, with some absent. Of 43,000 or so clones in the sample, about 85% were seen once. The sample was peripheral blood. Every receptor here comes from a woman older than 75 with active COVID-19.

The genes are TRBV7-2 and TRBJ2-3; TRBD2 matches at 11 bases. V shed 6 bases, J shed 2 bases, and the junction held 4 bases outside the gene matches. The CDR3 totals 15 residues. The germline gives CDR1 SGHTA, CDR2 FQGNSA. The CDR3 loop is CASSYSGGATDTQYF. The CDR3 nucleotides are TGTGCCAGCAGTTATAGCGGGGGGGCCACAGATACGCAGTATTTT.

The chain carries TRBV28 and TRBJ2-7; 7 bases agree with TRBD2. CDR1 and CDR2 (germline): MDHEN, SYDVKM. The CDR3 contains 14 residues. V shed 8 bases and J 0 bases; nucleotides not matched to a gene: 7. The CDR3 loop reads CASESGVLSYEQYF. The CDR3, as DNA: TGTGCCAGCGAGAGCGGGGTCCTCTCCTACGAGCAGTACTTC.

This rearrangement joins TRBV30 to TRBJ1-4, with 11 bases that match TRBD1. J lost 7 bases, V lost 3 bases, and 4 bases had no gene match. CDR3 length: 14 amino acids. Per germline, CDR1 GTSNPN and CDR2 SVGIG (reference sequence). CDR3 sequence: CAWRGTGGGEKLFF. CDR3 DNA: TGTGCCTGGAGGGGGACAGGGGGAGGTGAAAAACTGTTTTTT.

The chain has TRBV27 and TRBJ1-2; the D gene is possibly TRBD1 (5 bases). The length of the CDR3 is 14 residues. The germline V gene has CDR1 MNHEY and CDR2 SMNVEV (reference sequence). Trimming removed 7 bases at V and 4 bases at J, with 16 bases between. The CDR3 is CASTHPPGPYGYTF. CDR3 nucleotides: TGTGCCAGCACCCACCCCCCAGGGCCCTATGGCTACACCTTC.

The rearrangement joins TRBV29-1 to TRBJ2-4, with TRBD2 matching over 11 bases. Germline CDR1 SQVTM, CDR2 ANQGSEA. This CDR3 comprises 17 residues. The trim removed 5 bases at V and 2 bases at J, leaving 11 bases unmatched. CDR3 DNA sequence: TGCAGCGTTTTATCGCTTAGCGGGGGGGCCTCCAAAAACATTCAGTACTTC. This sequence encodes CSVLSLSGGASKNIQYF. The full variable domain, with the rest looked up from reference TRBV29-1 and TRBJ2-4, is SAVISQKPSRDICQRGTSLTIQCQVDSQVTMMFWYRQQPGQSLTLIATANQGSEATYESGFVIDKFPISRPNLTFSTLTVSNMSPEDSSIYLCSVLSLSGGASKNIQYFGAGTRLSVL.

The chain combines TRBV4-3 with TRBJ2-1; possible D gene TRBD2, 5 bases. This CDR3 is 17 amino acids long. Germline CDR1 reads LGHNA; CDR2 reads YSLEER. Trimming cost V 1 base and J 0 bases, with 13 bases left between them. In nucleotides, the CDR3 is TGCGCCAGCAGCCAAGGAGGAGGTCGTAGCTCCTACAATGAGCAGTTCTTC. Its translation is CASSQGGGRSSYNEQFF.

J is TRBJ2-5 and V is TRBV5-1, with 7 bases lining up with TRBD2. This CDR3 comprises 16 residues. In germline, CDR1 is SGHRS, CDR2 YFSETQ. V lost 0 bases and J lost 3; bases outside the gene matches: 8. The CDR3 coding sequence is TGCGCCAGCAGCTTGGGCCAGGTCGGGGGGAAAGAGACCCAGTACTTC. The encoded protein is CASSLGQVGGKETQYF.

CDR3 amino acids: CASSSTGAKNTEAFF. CDR3 nucleotide sequence: TGTGCCAGCAGCTCCACAGGGGCCAAGAACACTGAAGCTTTCTTT. The gene calls are TRBV7-2 and TRBJ1-1; 7 bases are a match to TRBD1. The germline CDR1 and CDR2 sequences are SGHTA and FQGNSA. The V and J ends lost 4 bases and 1 base, in that order; junction bases with no gene match: 6. CDR3 length: 15 residues. The full variable domain, completed using reference TRBV7-2 and TRBJ1-1, is GAGVSQSPSNKVTEKGKDVELRCDPISGHTALYWYRQSLGQGLEFLIYFQGNSAPDKSGLPSDRFSAERTGGSVSTLTIQRTQQEDSAVYLCASSSTGAKNTEAFFGQGTRLTVV.

There are a few counts of this clone. V and J are TRBV29-1 and TRBJ2-1; 8 bases map to TRBD2. The V segment lost 6 bases and the J segment 6 bases; nucleotides outside the gene matches: 10. The CDR3 covers 14 residues. The germline V gene has CDR1 SQVTM and CDR2 ANQGSEA. CDR3 bases: TGCAGCGTAACCACGGGGGGGGCCCCCAATGAGCAGTTCTTC. This gives the protein CSVTTGGAPNEQFF.

The rearrangement uses TRBV10-2 and TRBJ1-3; D possibly corresponds to TRBD1 (5 bases). Germline lookup yields CDR1 WSHSY and CDR2 SAAADI. Trimming stripped 7 bases from V and 0 bases from J, with 13 bases between. The CDR3 runs to 15 residues. The CDR3 nucleotides read TGCGCCAGCATGCTCCAGGGAAACTCTGGAAACACCATATATTTT. Encoded protein: CASMLQGNSGNTIYF.

The chain joins TRBV5-1 to TRBJ2-1, with D possibly being TRBD2 (5 bases). CDR1 is SGHRS and CDR2 is YFSETQ in the germline V gene. V was pared by 5 bases and J by 0 bases, with 9 bases between. The CDR3 is 14 residues long. The CDR3 region is CASRVASSYNEQFF. Written as DNA, the CDR3 is TGCGCCAGCAGGGTAGCGAGCTCCTACAATGAGCAGTTCTTC.

V usage is TRBV3-1 (or the pseudogene TRBV3-2) and J usage is TRBJ1-2, with D hard to call. From germline, CDR1 is LGHDT and CDR2 YNNKEL (reference sequence). V lost 0 bases and J 2 bases, leaving 7 bases between the germline ends. The CDR3 runs 14 residues. The CDR3 region is CASSQEAGNYGYTF. In DNA form, the CDR3 reads TGTGCCAGCAGCCAAGAAGCGGGGAACTATGGCTACACCTTC.

The rearrangement uses TRBV28 and TRBJ2-5, with TRBD2 matching over 13 bases. The V and J ends lost 3 bases and 1 base, in that order; junction bases with no gene match: 5. From germline, CDR1 is MDHEN and CDR2 SYDVKM. The CDR3 runs to 17 residues. CDR3 bases: TGTGCCAGCAGTTTGGCCGGGACTAGCGGGGCCCAAGAGACCCAGTACTTC. Translated: CASSLAGTSGAQETQYF.

This chain uses TRBV14 with TRBJ2-5; TRBD2 might be the D (6 bases). V was clipped by 2 bases and J by 1 base, with 14 bases between them. This CDR3 is built from 16 residues. CDR1 is SGHDN, CDR2 FVKESK, per germline. The CDR3 region has the DNA TGTGCCAGCAGCCAACTCAGAGGAGGGCCCCAAGAGACCCAGTACTTC. It yields the protein CASSQLRGGPQETQYF. The variable domain in full, with the rest retrieved from reference TRBV14 and TRBJ2-5, is EAGVTQFPSHSVIEKGQTVTLRCDPISGHDNLYWYRRVMGKEIKFLLHFVKESKQDESGMPNNRFLAERTGGTYSTLKVQPAELEDSGVYFCASSQLRGGPQETQYFGPGTRLLVL.